Following are 3 T cell receptor beta chains from one sample sequenced in a study of blood T cells in healthy people across ages. Primed by a sample-barcoded 5' primer and a J-beta primer mix, a second PCR proceeded for about 7 to 12 cycles. MiXCR was run by TCRdb on the 5' RACE reads, yielding one entry per CDR3 protein. This sample carries about 1.4 million distinct CDR3 sequences, around 59% of them seen once, and the ten largest clones take 6.5% to 8%. Sequenced material: blood. Every receptor here comes from a man aged 18 to 35 in good health.

J is TRBJ2-1 and V is TRBV27; tentatively, D is TRBD2 (7 bases). Germline V lookup: CDR1 MNHEY, CDR2 SMNVEV (reference sequence). V was cut by 6 bases and J by 8 bases, with 17 bases left in between. The CDR3 loop spans 14 amino acids. CDR3 DNA: TGTGCCAGCAGGGCAAGGGGGGGAGGAGATGAGCAGTTCTTC. Protein: CASRARGGGDEQFF.

The chain recombines TRBV11-2 with TRBJ2-7; D unresolved. CDR1 is SGHAT and CDR2 is FQNNGV in the germline V gene. V dropped 0 bases and J dropped 12 bases, with 15 bases sitting between them. The CDR3 spans 13 residues. The DNA of the CDR3 is TGTGCCAGCAGCTTAGATACTCGGAGCGCTCGGTACTTC. This gives the protein CASSLDTRSARYF. Combining the CDR3 with reference TRBV11-2 and TRBJ2-7 gives the whole variable domain EAGVAQSPRYKIIEKRQSVAFWCNPISGHATLYWYQQILGQGPKLLIQFQNNGVVDDSQLPKDRFSAERLKGVDSTLKIQPAKLEDSAVYLCASSLDTRSARYFGPGTRLTVT.

The chain carries TRBV4-2 and TRBJ2-2, with 7 bases lining up with TRBD2. Trimming cost V 0 bases and J 6 bases; bases outside gene matches: 4. This CDR3 has 15 residues. From germline, CDR1 is LGHNA and CDR2 YNFKEQ. As DNA, the CDR3 is TGTGCCAGCAGCCAAGATGGGGGAGGGGCCGGGGAGCTGTTTTTT. Protein sequence: CASSQDGGGAGELFF.